This T cell receptor (beta chain) was recovered during a study of T cell repertoires and HLA-DP antigens. Study as a whole: Alloreactive CD4+ T cells targeted HLA-DP on transduced HeLa. Alloantigens: one with one groove difference and one with around 9 differences versus self. Sorted CD137+CD4+ samples averaged roughly 210 ng DNA; pre-culture CD4+ samples, 1,200 ng.

Assay used: immunoSEQ multiplex PCR; TCRdb lists only in-frame clones, some missing. The table has some 110,000 clones, about 91% seen once. On this clone: Antigen: not known. Distinct nucleotide sequences in the sample also encode this CDR3.

General study results and limits: The CD4+ repertoire was not split into naive and memory.

The CDR3 runs 13 residues. The germline V gene has CDR1 SGDLS and CDR2 YYNGEE. Trimming took off 0 bases at V and 1 base at J, with 4 bases between the two ends. The sequence derives from a woman aged 18-30 years in good health and CMV-seronegative. The sequenced sample consisted of CD4+ T cells from PBMCs. The rearrangement links TRBV9 to TRBJ1-1; D call uncertain. The CDR3 sequence is CASSVDRNTEAFF. The CDR3 DNA is TGTGCCAGCAGCGTAGACAGGAACACTGAAGCTTTCTTT.